This T cell receptor (beta chain) appears in the sequencing data of a study of shared clonotypes between healthy human individuals. Study-wide points: A handful of donors held about 5% of naive CD4 clonotypes in common. Tissue TCR repertoires likely differ from these blood-only repertoires.

The CDR3 extends over 15 amino acids. With V trimmed by 3 bases and J by 7 bases, 4 bases remained unmatched. Per germline, CDR1 SGDLS and CDR2 YYNGEE. Sequenced by immunoSEQ multiplex PCR; TCRdb stores in-frame clones only, minus some. The table lists a few million clones, 85% to 95% of them singletons. Regarding this clone: The antigen remains undetermined.

V usage is TRBV9 and J usage is TRBJ1-4, with 12 bases matching TRBD1. The receptor was isolated from a man aged 18 to 29 in good health. Some clones in this sample may be carry-over from other donors' samples. The specimen was naive CD4+ T cells from PBMCs. Subset defined: CD45RA+ positively selected. As DNA, the CDR3 is TGTGCCAGCAGCGGCCGGGACAGGGGGCGTGAAAAACTGTTTTTT. It encodes CASSGRDRGREKLFF.